The 16 T cell receptor beta chains in this list originate from one sample, sequenced in a study of beta chain features in type 1 diabetes. Findings and caveats of the study: Shorter TCRB CDR3s, moderately but significantly so, were found in Type 1 diabetes patients in all four CD4+ subsets.

Antigens of these TCRs are unknown. The entirety of the isolated RNA underwent reverse transcription, so expressed TCRB transcripts were sequenced. Sequencing was performed with immunoSEQ multiplex PCR; in TCRdb, only in-frame clones are kept and a portion is missing. The sample shows under 300,000 clones, approximately 25% of them seen only once. Sequencing input: naive CD4+ T cells from blood. These receptor sequences come from a woman between 25 and 40 years old with type 1 diabetes.

V is TRBV10-3 and J is TRBJ2-7; D possibly corresponds to TRBD2 (5 bases). The V gene lost 8 bases and the J gene lost 3 bases, with 8 bases spanning the gap. The length of the CDR3 is 11 residues. Per germline, CDR1 ENHRY and CDR2 SYGVKD. CDR3 residues: CAIGLDYEQYF. CDR3 DNA: TGTGCCATCGGACTCGACTACGAGCAGTACTTC.

The chain carries TRBV18 and TRBJ2-4; D is perhaps TRBD2 (7 bases). This CDR3 contains 18 residues. V lost 3 bases to trimming and J lost 5 bases, with 23 bases between them. Germline V gene sequence: CDR1 KGHSH, CDR2 LQKENI. CDR3 DNA: TGTGCCAGCTCACCCATACCACAGGGAGGGGACCCCGAAAACATTCAGTACTTC. Translation gives CASSPIPQGGDPENIQYF.

This clone was found a few times. J is TRBJ2-6 and V is TRBV5-4, with 9 bases matching TRBD1. Germline V gene data show CDR1 as SGHNT and CDR2 as YYREEE (reference sequence). This CDR3 spans 19 amino acids. The J segment lost 0 bases and the V segment lost 3 bases, leaving 10 bases of the junction unmatched. CDR3 in amino acids: CASSWLPGQGNSGANVLTF. CDR3 nucleotide sequence: TGTGCCAGCAGCTGGCTCCCGGGACAGGGAAACTCTGGGGCCAACGTCCTGACTTTC.

The chain has TRBV29-1 and TRBJ1-1; tentative D call: TRBD1 (6 bases). Germline V gene lookup returns CDR1 SQVTM and CDR2 ANQGSEA. This CDR3 has 15 amino acids. Trimming took 6 bases from V and 0 from J, leaving 17 bases between them. DNA for the CDR3: TGCAGCGTCACCAAACCGGGACAACTGAACACTGAAGCTTTCTTT. Translating gives CSVTKPGQLNTEAFF.

There are a few counts of this clone. The rearrangement joins TRBV30 to TRBJ1-2, with a tentative D call TRBD1 (6 bases). CDR1 is GTSNPN and CDR2 is SVGIG in the germline V gene (reference sequence). The CDR3 extends over 15 amino acids. The ends were cut back, 1 base at V and 8 bases at J, with 20 bases in the middle. CDR3 bases: TGTGCCTGGAGTGCCCATAGTGGGGGGGCGGAAGGCTACACCTTC. This translates into CAWSAHSGGAEGYTF.

This chain links TRBV25-1 with TRBJ2-2, with D perhaps TRBD1 (6 bases). The germline V gene has CDR1 MGHDK and CDR2 SYGVNS. This CDR3 comprises 15 residues. Trimming took 8 bases from V and 7 from J, leaving 20 bases between them. The chain's CDR3 is CASPYEGHENGELFF. For the CDR3, the DNA is TGTGCCAGCCCCTACGAGGGACACGAAAACGGGGAGCTGTTTTTT.

There are a few counts of this clone. The V gene is TRBV2, the J gene TRBJ1-5; D remains ambiguous. The germline V and J ends were trimmed by 3 bases and 4 bases, with 13 bases remaining between them. Germline V gene lookup returns CDR1 SNHLY and CDR2 FYNNEI. There are 15 residues in the CDR3. CDR3 amino acids: CASSDYGGANQPQHF. The CDR3 DNA reads TGTGCCAGCAGTGATTATGGAGGAGCAAATCAGCCCCAGCATTTT.

The chain couples TRBV6-5 to TRBJ1-1; a weak D match, TRBD1 (5 bases). Per the germline V gene, CDR1 is MNHEY and CDR2 is SVGAGI. Trimming removed 0 bases from V and 6 bases from J, with 11 bases in between. This CDR3 spans 14 amino acids. Here the CDR3 reads CASSYSPGIAEAFF. In nucleotides, the CDR3 is TGTGCCAGCAGTTACTCTCCAGGGATCGCTGAAGCTTTCTTT.

This clone has just a few counts. The chain employs TRBV29-1 and TRBJ2-7; 16 bases are a match to TRBD2. Trimming took 7 bases from V and 3 from J; bases not matched to a gene: 9. This CDR3 contains 16 residues. Germline CDR1 and CDR2: SQVTM and ANQGSEA. CDR3 protein: CSAGTSGRVGVYEQYF. The CDR3 DNA is TGCAGCGCCGGGACTAGCGGGAGGGTCGGCGTCTACGAGCAGTACTTC.

The J gene is TRBJ2-5, the V gene TRBV4-1; 8 nucleotides align to TRBD1. This CDR3 is 16 amino acids long. Germline assignment: CDR1 MGHRA and CDR2 YSYEKL. V lost 1 base to trimming and J lost 3 bases; unmatched junction nucleotides: 7. CDR3 region: CASSQGEGTGEETQYF. CDR3 coding DNA: TGCGCCAGCAGCCAAGGCGAGGGGACAGGTGAAGAGACCCAGTACTTC.

The chain uses TRBV30 and TRBJ1-2; 7 bases align to TRBD1. This CDR3 is built from 11 residues. The junction had 5 bases not matched to a gene; V was cut back by 0 bases and J by 13 bases. From germline, CDR1 is GTSNPN and CDR2 SVGIG (reference sequence). The CDR3, as DNA: TGTGCCTGGAGTGTACCGACAGGGACCACCTTC. It specifies CAWSVPTGTTF.

J is TRBJ2-2 and V is TRBV7-3; possibly TRBD1 for D (5 bases). V was trimmed by 6 bases and J by 2 bases, leaving 10 bases between them. The CDR3 extends over 14 amino acids. CDR1 is SGHTA and CDR2 is FQGTGA in the germline V gene. The CDR3 DNA is TGTGCCAGCAGGACAGACTTAAACACCGGGGAGCTGTTTTTT. This translates into CASRTDLNTGELFF. Full variable domain (outside the CDR3, taken from reference TRBV7-3 and TRBJ2-2): GAGVSQTPSNKVTEKGKYVELRCDPISGHTALYWYRQSLGQGPEFLIYFQGTGAADDSGLPNDRFFAVRPEGSVSTLKIQRTERGDSAVYLCASRTDLNTGELFFGEGSRLTVL.

The chain recombines TRBV6-6 with TRBJ2-1; D is unclear. V was cut by 6 bases and J by 4 bases, with 7 bases left in between. Germline V gene sequence: CDR1 MNHNY, CDR2 SVGAGI (reference sequence). This CDR3 contains 12 residues. CDR3 loop: CASRSLYNEQFF. CDR3 sequence (DNA): TGTGCCAGCAGATCCCTTTACAATGAGCAGTTCTTC.

The chain employs TRBV11-2 and TRBJ1-1; D is unresolved. Germline CDR1 SGHAT, CDR2 FQNNGV. This CDR3 is 13 amino acids long. V dropped 4 bases and J dropped 1 base, with 7 bases sitting between them. The CDR3 region is CASSSYRNTEAFF. The CDR3 coding sequence is TGTGCCAGCAGCTCGTACAGGAACACTGAAGCTTTCTTT. Together with reference TRBV11-2 and TRBJ1-1, the CDR3 gives the full variable domain: EAGVAQSPRYKIIEKRQSVAFWCNPISGHATLYWYQQILGQGPKLLIQFQNNGVVDDSQLPKDRFSAERLKGVDSTLKIQPAKLEDSAVYLCASSSYRNTEAFFGQGTRLTVV.

This clone was seen more than once but under ten times. The chain combines TRBV9 with TRBJ2-6; possible D gene TRBD1, 5 bases. The V and J ends lost 5 bases and 0 bases respectively, with 9 bases between them. This CDR3 comprises 15 residues. The germline V gene encodes CDR1 SGDLS and CDR2 YYNGEE. The CDR3 DNA reads TGTGCCAGCAGGCCCGGACACTCTGGGGCCAACGTCCTGACTTTC. Its protein product is CASRPGHSGANVLTF.

The V and J genes are TRBV5-4 and TRBJ2-2; TRBD1 might be the D (6 bases). V lost 5 bases and J lost 0, with 14 bases in between. This CDR3 region has 16 residues. CDR1 is SGHNT and CDR2 is YYREEE in the germline V gene (reference sequence). CDR3 region: CASRMFQGSNTGELFF. The CDR3 nucleotides read TGTGCCAGCAGGATGTTCCAGGGGTCGAACACCGGGGAGCTGTTTTTT.